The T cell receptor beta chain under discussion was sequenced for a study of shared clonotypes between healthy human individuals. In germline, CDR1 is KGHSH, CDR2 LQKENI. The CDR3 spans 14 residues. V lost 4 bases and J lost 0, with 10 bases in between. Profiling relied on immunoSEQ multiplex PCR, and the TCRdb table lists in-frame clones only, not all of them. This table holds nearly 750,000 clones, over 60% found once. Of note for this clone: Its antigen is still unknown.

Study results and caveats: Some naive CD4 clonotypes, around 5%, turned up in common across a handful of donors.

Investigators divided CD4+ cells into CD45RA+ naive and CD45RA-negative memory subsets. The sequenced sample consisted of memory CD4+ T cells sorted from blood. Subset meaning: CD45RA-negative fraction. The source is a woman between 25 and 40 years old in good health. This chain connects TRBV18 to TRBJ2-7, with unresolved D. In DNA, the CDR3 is TGTGCCAGCTCACAACAGCAGGACTCCTACGAGCAGTACTTC. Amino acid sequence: CASSQQQDSYEQYF.